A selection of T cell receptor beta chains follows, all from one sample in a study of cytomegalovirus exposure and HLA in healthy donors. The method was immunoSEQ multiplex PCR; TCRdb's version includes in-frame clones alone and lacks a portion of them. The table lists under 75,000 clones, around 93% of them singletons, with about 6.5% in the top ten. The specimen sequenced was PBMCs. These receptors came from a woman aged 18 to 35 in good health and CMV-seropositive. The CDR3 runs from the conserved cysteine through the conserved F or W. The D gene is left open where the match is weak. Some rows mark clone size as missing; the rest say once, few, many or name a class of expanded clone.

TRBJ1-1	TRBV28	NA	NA	CASSFGFETEAFF	TGTGCCAGCAGTTTCGGGTTCGAGACTGAAGCTTTCTTT
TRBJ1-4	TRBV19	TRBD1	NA	CASSMSGTEGEKLFF	TGTGCCAGTAGTATGTCAGGGACAGAGGGTGAAAAACTGTTTTTT
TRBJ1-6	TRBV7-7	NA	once	CASSLQDNSPLHF	TGTGCCAGCAGCTTACAGGATAATTCACCCCTCCACTTT
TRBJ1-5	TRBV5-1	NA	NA	CASSLGQSSNQPQHF	TGCGCCAGCAGCTTGGGACAGAGTAGCAATCAGCCCCAGCATTTT
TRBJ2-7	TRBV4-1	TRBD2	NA	CASSQQAGAFEQYF	TGCGCCAGCAGCCAGCAAGCGGGAGCCTTCGAGCAGTACTTC
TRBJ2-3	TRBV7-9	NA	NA	CASSLAGTQYF	TGTGCCAGCAGCTTGGCTGGTACGCAGTATTTT
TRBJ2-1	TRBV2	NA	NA	CASSDGVQRNEQFF	TGTGCCAGCAGTGACGGGGTCCAACGCAATGAGCAGTTCTTC
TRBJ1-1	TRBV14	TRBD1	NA	CASSRQMTGPTEAFF	TGTGCCAGCAGCCGCCAAATGACAGGGCCCACTGAAGCTTTCTTT
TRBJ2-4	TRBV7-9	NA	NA	CASSKDSFKNIQYF	TGTGCCAGCAGCAAGGACAGTTTCAAAAACATTCAGTACTTC
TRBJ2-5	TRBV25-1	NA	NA	CASSRGHIQETQYF	TGTGCCAGCAGTAGAGGACACATCCAAGAGACCCAGTACTTC
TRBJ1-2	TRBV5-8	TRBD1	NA	CASSLRGQGERYGYTF	TGTGCCAGCAGCTTGCGGGGACAGGGTGAGAGGTATGGCTACACCTTC
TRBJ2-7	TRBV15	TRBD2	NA	CATSPGLAGGLPREQYF	TGTGCCACCAGCCCGGGACTAGCGGGAGGCCTGCCACGGGAGCAGTACTTC
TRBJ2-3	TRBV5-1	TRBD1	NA	CASGSGQGTPTDTQYF	TGCGCCAGCGGCTCGGGACAGGGGACCCCCACAGATACGCAGTATTTT
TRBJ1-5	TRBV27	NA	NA	CASSWNRDQPQHF	TGTGCCAGCAGTTGGAACAGGGATCAGCCCCAGCATTTT
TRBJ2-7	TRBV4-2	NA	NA	CASSQASPSSYEQYF	TGTGCCAGCAGCCAAGCGTCTCCCAGCTCCTACGAGCAGTACTTC
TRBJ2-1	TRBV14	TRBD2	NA	CASSQEKASGSYEQFF	TGTGCCAGCAGCCAAGAGAAGGCTAGCGGGAGTTATGAGCAGTTCTTC
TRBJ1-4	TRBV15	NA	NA	CATRGRATTNEKLFF	TGTGCCACCAGGGGGAGGGCGACAACTAATGAAAAACTGTTTTTT
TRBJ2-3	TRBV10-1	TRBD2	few	CASSEPLWTSLSDTQYF	TGCGCCAGCAGTGAGCCCCTTTGGACTAGTTTGTCAGATACGCAGTATTTT
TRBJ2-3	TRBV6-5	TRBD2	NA	CASSSYLAGDSDTQYF	TGTGCCAGCAGTTCATACCTAGCGGGAGACTCAGATACGCAGTATTTT
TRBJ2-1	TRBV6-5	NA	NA	CASSYRFTGKDEQFF	TGTGCCAGCAGTTACAGGTTCACAGGGAAGGATGAGCAGTTCTTC
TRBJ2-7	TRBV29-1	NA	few	CSVVGETSAYEQYF	TGCAGCGTGGTAGGCGAGACTAGTGCCTACGAGCAGTACTTC
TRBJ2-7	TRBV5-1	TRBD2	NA	CASSWNPGLAGGPLSYEQYF	TGCGCCAGCAGCTGGAACCCGGGACTAGCGGGGGGCCCCCTTTCCTACGAGCAGTACTTC
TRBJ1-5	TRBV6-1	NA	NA	CASRRRDTNQPQHF	TGTGCCAGCCGCCGCAGGGACACCAATCAGCCCCAGCATTTT
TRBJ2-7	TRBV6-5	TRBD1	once	CASRPRDRVLGQYF	TGTGCCAGCAGACCCCGGGACAGGGTCCTCGGGCAGTACTTC
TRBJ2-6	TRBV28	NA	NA	CASSTGSGANVLTF	TGTGCCAGCAGTACAGGGTCTGGGGCCAACGTCCTGACTTTC
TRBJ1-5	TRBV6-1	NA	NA	CASKRTDLGWPQHF	TGTGCCAGCAAGAGGACGGACTTGGGTTGGCCCCAGCATTTT
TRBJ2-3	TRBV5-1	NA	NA	CASSSGQPGADTQYF	TGCGCCAGCAGCTCGGGACAGCCGGGGGCAGATACGCAGTATTTT
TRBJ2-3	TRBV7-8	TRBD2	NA	CASSPVAGGNRDTQYF	TGTGCCAGCAGTCCCGTGGCGGGAGGGAATAGAGATACGCAGTATTTT
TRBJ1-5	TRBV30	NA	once	CAWSVGGESLTQHF	TGTGCCTGGAGTGTAGGAGGGGAGAGTTTGACCCAGCATTTT
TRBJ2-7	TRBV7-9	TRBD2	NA	CASSTLLAGGQYEQYF	TGTGCCAGCAGCACGCTTCTAGCGGGGGGACAGTACGAGCAGTACTTC
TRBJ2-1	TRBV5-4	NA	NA	CASSLWASTYNEQFF	TGTGCCAGCAGCTTGTGGGCATCTACCTACAATGAGCAGTTCTTC
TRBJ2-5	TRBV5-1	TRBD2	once	CASSLGPGTSGSSQYF	TGCGCCAGCAGCTTAGGCCCCGGGACTAGCGGGAGTTCGCAGTACTTC
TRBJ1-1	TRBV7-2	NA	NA	CASSPRDGRITEAFF	TGTGCCAGCAGCCCAAGGGACGGGAGGATCACTGAAGCTTTCTTT
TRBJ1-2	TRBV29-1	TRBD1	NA	CSVTGPDYGYTF	TGCAGCGTGACAGGGCCTGACTATGGCTACACCTTC
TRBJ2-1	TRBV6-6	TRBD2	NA	CASSSTGGYNEQFF	TGTGCCAGCAGCAGTACCGGGGGGTACAATGAGCAGTTCTTC
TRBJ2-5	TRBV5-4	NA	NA	CASSVDREQETQYF	TGTGCCAGCAGCGTGGACAGAGAGCAAGAGACCCAGTACTTC
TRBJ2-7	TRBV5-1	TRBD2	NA	CASSLVAGTYEQYF	TGCGCCAGCAGCTTGGTAGCGGGGACCTACGAGCAGTACTTC
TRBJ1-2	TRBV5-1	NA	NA	CASSVVGAAGGYTF	TGCGCCAGCAGCGTAGTAGGGGCAGCGGGTGGCTACACCTTC
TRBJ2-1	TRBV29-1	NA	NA	CSVAWGDEQFF	TGCAGCGTTGCTTGGGGGGATGAGCAGTTCTTC